The T cell receptor (beta chain) under discussion was sequenced for a study of shared clonotypes between healthy human individuals. Trimming cost V 3 bases and J 7 bases; bases outside gene matches: 6. Per germline, CDR1 SGHDT and CDR2 YYEEEE. This CDR3 is 14 amino acids long. The method was immunoSEQ multiplex PCR; TCRdb's version includes in-frame clones alone and lacks a portion of them. The sample comprises 2,100,000 or so clones, approximately 94% of which are singletons, and over 0.1% rests with the top ten. V and J are TRBV5-6 and TRBJ1-5; TRBD1 matches 8 bases. The TCR sequence derives from a man between 18 and 29 years old in good health. Sequenced sample: naive CD4+ T cells sorted from blood. Documented subset: CD45RA+ positively selected. The CDR3 reads CASSWTGSGQPQHF. In DNA, the CDR3 is TGTGCCAGCAGCTGGACAGGGTCCGGGCAGCCCCAGCATTTT.